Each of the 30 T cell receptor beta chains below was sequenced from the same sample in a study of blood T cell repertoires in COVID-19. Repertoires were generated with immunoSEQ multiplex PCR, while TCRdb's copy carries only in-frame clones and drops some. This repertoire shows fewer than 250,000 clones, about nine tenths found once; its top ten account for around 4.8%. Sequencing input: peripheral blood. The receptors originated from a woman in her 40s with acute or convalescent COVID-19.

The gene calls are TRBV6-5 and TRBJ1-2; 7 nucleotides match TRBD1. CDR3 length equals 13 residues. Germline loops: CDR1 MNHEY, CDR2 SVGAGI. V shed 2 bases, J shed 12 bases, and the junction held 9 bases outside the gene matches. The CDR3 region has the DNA TGTGCCAGCAGTTACGGGCGACAGGGAGGTCACACCTTC. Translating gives CASSYGRQGGHTF.

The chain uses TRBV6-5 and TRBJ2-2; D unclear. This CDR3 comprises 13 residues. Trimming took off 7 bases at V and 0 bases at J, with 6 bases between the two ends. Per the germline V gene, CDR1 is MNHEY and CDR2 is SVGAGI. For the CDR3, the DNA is TGTGCCAGCACCCCCACGAACACCGGGGAGCTGTTTTTT. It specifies CASTPTNTGELFF.

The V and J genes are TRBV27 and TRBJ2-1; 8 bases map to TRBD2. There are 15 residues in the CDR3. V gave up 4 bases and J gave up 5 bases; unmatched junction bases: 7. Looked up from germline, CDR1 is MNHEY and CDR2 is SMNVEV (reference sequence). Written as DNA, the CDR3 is TGTGCCAGCAGTTCATTAGCGGGGCCTCACAATGAGCAGTTCTTC. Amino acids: CASSSLAGPHNEQFF.

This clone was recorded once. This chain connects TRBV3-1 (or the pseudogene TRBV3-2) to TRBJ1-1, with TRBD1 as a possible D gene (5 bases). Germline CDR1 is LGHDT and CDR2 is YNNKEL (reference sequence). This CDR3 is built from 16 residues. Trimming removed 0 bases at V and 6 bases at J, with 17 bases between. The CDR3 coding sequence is TGTGCCAGCAGCCAAGATCCCCAGGGCCTGATCCCTGAAGCTTTCTTT. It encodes CASSQDPQGLIPEAFF.

The CDR3: CASSPNSGGRNEQFF. The CDR3 DNA sequence: TGTGCCAGCTCACCGAATAGCGGGGGGCGGAATGAGCAGTTCTTC. This chain connects TRBV18 to TRBJ2-1; 10 bases map to TRBD2. Germline-derived CDR1 and CDR2 are KGHSH and LQKENI. V lost 3 bases to trimming and J lost 7 bases; unmatched junction nucleotides: 6. CDR3 length equals 15 residues.

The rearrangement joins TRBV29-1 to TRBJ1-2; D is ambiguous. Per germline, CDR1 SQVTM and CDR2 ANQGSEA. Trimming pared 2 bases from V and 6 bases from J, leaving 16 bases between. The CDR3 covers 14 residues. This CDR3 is CSVESHRDADGYTF. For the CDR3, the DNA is TGCAGCGTTGAAAGTCACAGAGATGCTGATGGCTACACCTTC.

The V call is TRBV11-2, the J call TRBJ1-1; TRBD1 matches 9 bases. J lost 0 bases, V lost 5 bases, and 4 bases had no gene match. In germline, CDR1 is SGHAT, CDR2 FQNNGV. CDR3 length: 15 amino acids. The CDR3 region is CASSPDRGMNTEAFF. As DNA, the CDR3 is TGTGCCAGCAGCCCTGACAGGGGGATGAACACTGAAGCTTTCTTT.

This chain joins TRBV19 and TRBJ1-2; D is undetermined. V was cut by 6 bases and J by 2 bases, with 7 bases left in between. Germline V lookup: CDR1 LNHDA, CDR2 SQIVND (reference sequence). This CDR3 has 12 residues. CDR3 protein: CASSTLNYGYTF. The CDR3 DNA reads TGTGCCAGTAGCACATTGAACTATGGCTACACCTTC.

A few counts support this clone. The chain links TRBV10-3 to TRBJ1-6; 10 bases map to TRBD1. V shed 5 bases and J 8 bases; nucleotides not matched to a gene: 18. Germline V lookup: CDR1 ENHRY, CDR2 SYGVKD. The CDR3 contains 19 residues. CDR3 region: CAISTYPFTTGGLDSPLHF. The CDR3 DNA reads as TGTGCCATCAGTACCTATCCCTTCACGACAGGGGGCTTGGATTCACCCCTCCACTTT.

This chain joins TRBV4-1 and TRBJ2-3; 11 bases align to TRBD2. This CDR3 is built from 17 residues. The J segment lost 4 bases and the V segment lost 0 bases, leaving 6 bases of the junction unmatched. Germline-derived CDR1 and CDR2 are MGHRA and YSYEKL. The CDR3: CASSQDLLAGGSDTQYF. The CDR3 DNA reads TGCGCCAGCAGCCAAGATCTCCTAGCGGGGGGATCAGATACGCAGTATTTT.

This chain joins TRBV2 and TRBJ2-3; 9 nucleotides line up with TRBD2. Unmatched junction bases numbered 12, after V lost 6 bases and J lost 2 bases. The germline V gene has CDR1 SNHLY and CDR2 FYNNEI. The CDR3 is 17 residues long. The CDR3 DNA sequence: TGTGCCAGCAGACTTTCCCTGGCGGGGGGGTCCACAGATACGCAGTATTTT. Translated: CASRLSLAGGSTDTQYF.

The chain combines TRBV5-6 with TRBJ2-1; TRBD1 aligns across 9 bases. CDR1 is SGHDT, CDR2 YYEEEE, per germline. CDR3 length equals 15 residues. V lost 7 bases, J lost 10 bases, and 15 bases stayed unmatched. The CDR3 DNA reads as TGTGCCAGCGCAAAAACCGGGACAGGGCGATCCGAGCAGTTCTTC. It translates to CASAKTGTGRSEQFF.

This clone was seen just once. The CDR3 here is CASSKAAYGTSGVSSYEQYV. For the CDR3, the DNA is TGTGCCAGCAGCAAAGCTGCCTACGGGACTAGCGGGGTTAGCTCCTACGAGCAGTACGTC. V usage is TRBV21-1 and J usage is TRBJ2-7; the table assigns TRBD2, which was not confirmed against the DNA. TRBV21-1 is a known pseudogene. This CDR3 is built from 20 residues.

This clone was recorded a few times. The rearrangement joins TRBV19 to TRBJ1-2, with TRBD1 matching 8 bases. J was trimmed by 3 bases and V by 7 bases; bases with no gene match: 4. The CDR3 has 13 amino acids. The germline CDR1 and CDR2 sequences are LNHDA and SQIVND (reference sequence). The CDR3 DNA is TGTGCCAGTACGAAGGACAGGGACTATGGCTACACCTTC. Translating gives CASTKDRDYGYTF.

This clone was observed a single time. CDR3 sequence (DNA): TGTGCCAGCAGCCCCGGGACAGGGTTATCCCGGGAGCAGTACGTC. It encodes CASSPGTGLSREQYV. This rearrangement joins TRBV11-2 to TRBJ2-7, with 9 bases matching TRBD1. V shed 5 bases, J shed 7 bases, and the junction held 12 bases outside the gene matches. Germline assignment: CDR1 SGHAT and CDR2 FQNNGV. The CDR3 is made up of 15 amino acids.

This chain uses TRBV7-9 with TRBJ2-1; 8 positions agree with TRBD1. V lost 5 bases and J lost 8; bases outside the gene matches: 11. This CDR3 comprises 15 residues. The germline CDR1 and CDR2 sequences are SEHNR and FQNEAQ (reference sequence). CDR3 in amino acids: CASSPGQGIGDEQFF. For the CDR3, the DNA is TGTGCCAGCAGCCCCGGACAGGGTATCGGCGATGAGCAGTTCTTC.

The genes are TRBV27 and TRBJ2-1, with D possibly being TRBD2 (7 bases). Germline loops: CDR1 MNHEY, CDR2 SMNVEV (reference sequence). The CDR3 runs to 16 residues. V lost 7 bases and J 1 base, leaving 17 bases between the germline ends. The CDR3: CASTGGSGFSYNEQFF. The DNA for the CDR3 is TGTGCCAGCACGGGGGGCAGCGGTTTTTCCTACAATGAGCAGTTCTTC.

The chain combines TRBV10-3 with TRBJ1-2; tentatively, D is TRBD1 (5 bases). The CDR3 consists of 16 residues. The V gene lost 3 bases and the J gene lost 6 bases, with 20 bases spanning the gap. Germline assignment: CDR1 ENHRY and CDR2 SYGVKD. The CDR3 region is CAISDRRKQEGNGYTF. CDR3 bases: TGTGCCATCAGTGACCGGAGGAAGCAGGAGGGGAATGGCTACACCTTC.

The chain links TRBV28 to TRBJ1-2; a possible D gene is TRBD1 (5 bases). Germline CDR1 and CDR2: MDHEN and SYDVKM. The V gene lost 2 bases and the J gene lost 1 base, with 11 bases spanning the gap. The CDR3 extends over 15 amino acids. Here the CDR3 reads CASSLPGEYNYGYTF. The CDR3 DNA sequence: TGTGCCAGCAGTTTACCGGGGGAGTATAACTATGGCTACACCTTC.

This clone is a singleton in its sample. CDR3 amino acids: CASSLGQGFSPLHF. DNA for the CDR3: TGTGCCAGCTCCCTGGGACAGGGATTTTCACCCCTCCACTTT. This chain uses TRBV18 with TRBJ1-6, with 9 nucleotides matching TRBD1. Germline CDR1 KGHSH, CDR2 LQKENI. The CDR3 extends over 14 amino acids. V gave up 6 bases and J gave up 9 bases; unmatched junction bases: 6. The variable domain in full, with the rest retrieved from reference TRBV18 and TRBJ1-6, is NAGVMQNPRHLVRRRGQEARLRCSPMKGHSHVYWYRQLPEEGLKFMVYLQKENIIDESGMPKERFSAEFPKEGPSILRIQQVVRGDSAAYFCASSLGQGFSPLHFGNGTRLTVT.

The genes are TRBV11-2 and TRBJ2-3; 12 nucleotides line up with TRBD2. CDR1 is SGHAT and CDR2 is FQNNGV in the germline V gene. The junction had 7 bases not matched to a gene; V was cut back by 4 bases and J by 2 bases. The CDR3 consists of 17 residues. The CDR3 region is CASSSTSGGSPTDTQYF. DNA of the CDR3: TGTGCCAGCAGCTCGACTAGCGGGGGTTCTCCCACAGATACGCAGTATTTT. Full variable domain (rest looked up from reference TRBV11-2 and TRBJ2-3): EAGVAQSPRYKIIEKRQSVAFWCNPISGHATLYWYQQILGQGPKLLIQFQNNGVVDDSQLPKDRFSAERLKGVDSTLKIQPAKLEDSAVYLCASSSTSGGSPTDTQYFGPGTRLTVL.

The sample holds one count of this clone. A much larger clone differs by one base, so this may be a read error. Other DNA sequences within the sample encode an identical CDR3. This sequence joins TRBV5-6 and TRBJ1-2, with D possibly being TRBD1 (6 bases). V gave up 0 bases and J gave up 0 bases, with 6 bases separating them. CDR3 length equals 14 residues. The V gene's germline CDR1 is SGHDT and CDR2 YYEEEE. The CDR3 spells CASSLGTANYGYTF. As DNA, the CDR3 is TGTGCCAGCAGCTTGGGGACAGCTAACTATGGCTACACCTTC. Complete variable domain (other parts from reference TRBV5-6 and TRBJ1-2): DAGVTQSPTHLIKTRGQQVTLRCSPKSGHDTVSWYQQALGQGPQFIFQYYEEEERQRGNFPDRFSGHQFPNYSSELNVNALLLGDSALYLCASSLGTANYGYTFGSGTRLTVV.

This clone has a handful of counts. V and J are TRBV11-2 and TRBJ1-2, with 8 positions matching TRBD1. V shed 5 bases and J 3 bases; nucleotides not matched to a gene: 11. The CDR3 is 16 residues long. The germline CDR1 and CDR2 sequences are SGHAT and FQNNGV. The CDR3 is CASSPLTGQGYYGYTF. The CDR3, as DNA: TGTGCCAGCAGCCCGCTAACCGGACAGGGCTACTATGGCTACACCTTC.

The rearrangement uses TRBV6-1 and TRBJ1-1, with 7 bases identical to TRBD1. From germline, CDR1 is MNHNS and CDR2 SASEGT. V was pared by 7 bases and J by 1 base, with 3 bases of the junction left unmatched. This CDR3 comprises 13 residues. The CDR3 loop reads CASTYRGNTEAFF. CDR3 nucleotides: TGTGCCAGCACCTACAGGGGGAACACTGAAGCTTTCTTT.

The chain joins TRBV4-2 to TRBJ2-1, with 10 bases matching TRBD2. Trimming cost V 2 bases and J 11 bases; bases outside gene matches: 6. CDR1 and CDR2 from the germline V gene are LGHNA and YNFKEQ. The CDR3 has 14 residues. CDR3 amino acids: CASSQRLAGAKQFF. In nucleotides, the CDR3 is TGTGCCAGCAGCCAAAGGCTAGCGGGGGCCAAGCAGTTCTTC.

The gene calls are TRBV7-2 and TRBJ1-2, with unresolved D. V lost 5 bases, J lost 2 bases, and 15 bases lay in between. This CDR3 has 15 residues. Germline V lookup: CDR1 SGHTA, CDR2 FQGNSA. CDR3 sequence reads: CASSLTSGLNYGYTF. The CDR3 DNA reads TGTGCCAGCAGCCTCACCTCGGGGTTAAACTATGGCTACACCTTC.

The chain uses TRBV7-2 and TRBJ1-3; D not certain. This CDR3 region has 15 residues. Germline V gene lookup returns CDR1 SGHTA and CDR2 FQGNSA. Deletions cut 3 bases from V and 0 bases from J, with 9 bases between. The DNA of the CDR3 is TGTGCCAGCAGCTTTCGACATAGCTCTGGAAACACCATATATTTT. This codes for CASSFRHSSGNTIYF.

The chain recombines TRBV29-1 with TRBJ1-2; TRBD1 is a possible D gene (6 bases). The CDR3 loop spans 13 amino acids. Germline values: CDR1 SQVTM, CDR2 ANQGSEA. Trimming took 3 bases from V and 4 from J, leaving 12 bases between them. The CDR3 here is CSVDGGAGYGYTF. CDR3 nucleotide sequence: TGCAGCGTTGATGGGGGGGCCGGCTATGGCTACACCTTC.

Written as DNA, the CDR3 is TGTGCCAGCAGCTTATCTGAGGGTTGGTCGAATGAGCAGTTCTTC. This sequence encodes CASSLSEGWSNEQFF. The chain carries TRBV7-9 and TRBJ2-1; the D gene is possibly TRBD2 (5 bases). V shed 2 bases and J shed 7 bases, with 15 bases lying between them. CDR1 is SEHNR, CDR2 FQNEAQ, per germline (reference sequence). The CDR3 length is 15 residues. Filled out from reference TRBV7-9 and TRBJ2-1, the complete variable domain reads DTGVSQNPRHKITKRGQNVTFRCDPISEHNRLYWYRQTLGQGPEFLTYFQNEAQLEKSRLLSDRFSAERPKGSFSTLEIQRTEQGDSAMYLCASSLSEGWSNEQFFGPGTRLTVL.

In DNA, the CDR3 is TGCGCCAGCACCGGAGCGTTGAACACTGAAGCTTTCTTT. Its protein is CASTGALNTEAFF. This rearrangement joins TRBV5-1 to TRBJ1-1; no clear D gene. Germline assignment: CDR1 SGHRS and CDR2 YFSETQ. Trimming removed 6 bases at V and 0 bases at J, with 9 bases between. This CDR3 is built from 13 residues.